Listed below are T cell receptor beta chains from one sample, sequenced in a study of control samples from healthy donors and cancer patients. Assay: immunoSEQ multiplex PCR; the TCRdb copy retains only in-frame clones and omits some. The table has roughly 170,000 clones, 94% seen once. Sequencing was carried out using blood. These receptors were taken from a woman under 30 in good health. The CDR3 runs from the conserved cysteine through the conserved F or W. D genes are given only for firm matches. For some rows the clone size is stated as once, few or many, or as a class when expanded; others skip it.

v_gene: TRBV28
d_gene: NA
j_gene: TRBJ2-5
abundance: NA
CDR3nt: TGTGCCAGCACCCAGGGGAGCAAAGAGACCCAGTACTTC
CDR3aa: CASTQGSKETQYF

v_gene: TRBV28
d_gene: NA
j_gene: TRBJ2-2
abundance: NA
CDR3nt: TGTGCCAGCAGTTGGACTCCTACCGGGGAGCTGTTTTTT
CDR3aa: CASSWTPTGELFF

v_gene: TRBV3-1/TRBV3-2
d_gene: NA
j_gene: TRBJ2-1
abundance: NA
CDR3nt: TGTGCCAGCAACCAAGAACTTCTGCTCAGGTCTGGCTCCTACAATGAGCAGTTCTTC
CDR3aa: CASNQELLLRSGSYNEQFF

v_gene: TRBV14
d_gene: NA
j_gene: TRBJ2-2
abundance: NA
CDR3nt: TGTGCCAGCAGCCTTATCGGGGTTGTGGCCGGGGAGCTGTTTTTT
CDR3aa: CASSLIGVVAGELFF

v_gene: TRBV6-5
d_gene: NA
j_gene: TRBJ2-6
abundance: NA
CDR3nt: TGTGCCAGCAGTTTCAGTGGCTTTGGGGCCAACGTCCTGACTTTC
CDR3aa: CASSFSGFGANVLTF

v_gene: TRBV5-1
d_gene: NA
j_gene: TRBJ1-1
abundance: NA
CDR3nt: TGCGCCAGCAGCCTAGGCCAGGGACTAAACACTGAAGCTTTCTTT
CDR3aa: CASSLGQGLNTEAFF

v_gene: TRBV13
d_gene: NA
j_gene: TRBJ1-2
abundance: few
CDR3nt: TGTGCCAGCAGTCCCTGGGGCTACACCTTC
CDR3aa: CASSPWGYTF

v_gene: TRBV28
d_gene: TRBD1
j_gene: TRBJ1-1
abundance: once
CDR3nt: TGTGCCAGCACTGGGACAGGACCGAACACTGAAGCTTTCTTT
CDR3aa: CASTGTGPNTEAFF

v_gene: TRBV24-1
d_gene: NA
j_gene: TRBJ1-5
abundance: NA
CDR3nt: TGTGCCACCAGTGACAGCCTTAAGGGTAGCAATCAGCCCCAGCATTTT
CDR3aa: CATSDSLKGSNQPQHF

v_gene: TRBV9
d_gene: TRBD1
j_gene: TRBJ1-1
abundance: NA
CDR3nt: TGTGCCAGCAGCGCCCCCCGGGCAGGGGGCCGAACTGAAGCTTTCTTT
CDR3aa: CASSAPRAGGRTEAFF

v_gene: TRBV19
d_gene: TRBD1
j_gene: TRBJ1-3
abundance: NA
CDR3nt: TGTGCCAGTGGAGACAGGGGGCGAAACACCATATATTTT
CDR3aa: CASGDRGRNTIYF

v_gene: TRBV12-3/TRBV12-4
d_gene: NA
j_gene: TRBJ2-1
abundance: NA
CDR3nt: TGTGCCAGCAAGCAGAGCTCCTACAATGAGCAGTTCTTC
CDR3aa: CASKQSSYNEQFF

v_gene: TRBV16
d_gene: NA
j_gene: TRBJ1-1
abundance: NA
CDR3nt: TGTGCCAGCAGCCTTAATGCCGGGGCGAACGTTGAAGCTTTCTTT
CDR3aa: CASSLNAGANVEAFF

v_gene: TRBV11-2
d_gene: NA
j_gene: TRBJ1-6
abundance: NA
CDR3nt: TGTGCCAGCAGCCTAACCGGGACTAGCGATTCACCCCTCCACTTT
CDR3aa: CASSLTGTSDSPLHF

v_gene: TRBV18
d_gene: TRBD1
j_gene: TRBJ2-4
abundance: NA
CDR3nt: TGTGCCAGCTCACCACAACAGGGGAACAAAAACATTCAGTACTTC
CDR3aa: CASSPQQGNKNIQYF

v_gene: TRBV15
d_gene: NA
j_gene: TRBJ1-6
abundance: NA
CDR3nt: TGTGCCACCAGCAGAGAACCTGTCCCACCCCTCCACTTT
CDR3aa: CATSREPVPPLHF

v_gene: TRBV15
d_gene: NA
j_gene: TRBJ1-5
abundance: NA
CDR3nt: TGTGCCACCAGCAGACCAACAGGAGCGGGCAATCAGCCCCAGCATTTT
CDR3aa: CATSRPTGAGNQPQHF

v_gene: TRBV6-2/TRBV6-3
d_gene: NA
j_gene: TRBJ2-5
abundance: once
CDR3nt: TGTGCCAGCAGCCCTCCCGTGGGAGACAAAGTGGGGACCCAGTACTTC
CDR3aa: CASSPPVGDKVGTQYF

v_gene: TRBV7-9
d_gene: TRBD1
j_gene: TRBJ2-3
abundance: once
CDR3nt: TGTGCCAGCAGCTTAGACAGACAGGGGGCAGATACGCAGTATTTT
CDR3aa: CASSLDRQGADTQYF

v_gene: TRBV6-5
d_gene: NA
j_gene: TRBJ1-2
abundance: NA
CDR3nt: TGTGCCAGCATATATTGGCCGTCTAACTATGGCTACACCTTC
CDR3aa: CASIYWPSNYGYTF

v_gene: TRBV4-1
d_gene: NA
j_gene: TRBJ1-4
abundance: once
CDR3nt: TGCGCCAGCAACAGGGTAACTAATGAAAAACTGTTTTTT
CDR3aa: CASNRVTNEKLFF

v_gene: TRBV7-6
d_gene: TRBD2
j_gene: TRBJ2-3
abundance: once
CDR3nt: TGTGCCAGCAGCTTGGCCGGGACTAGCGGGGGGGCAGATACGCAGTATTTT
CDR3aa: CASSLAGTSGGADTQYF

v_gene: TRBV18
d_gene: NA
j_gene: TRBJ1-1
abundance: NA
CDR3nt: TGTGCCAGCTCACCTATGGCACACCAGAACACTGAAGCTTTCTTT
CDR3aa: CASSPMAHQNTEAFF

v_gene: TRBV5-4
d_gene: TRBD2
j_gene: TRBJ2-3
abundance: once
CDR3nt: TGTGCCAGCAGCATCCCGGGACTAGCGGGGGCTGACTCAGATACGCAGTATTTT
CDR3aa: CASSIPGLAGADSDTQYF

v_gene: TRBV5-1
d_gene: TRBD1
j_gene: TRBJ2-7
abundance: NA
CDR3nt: TGCGCCAGCAGCTTGGGGGGACAGGGTGACGAGCAGTACTTC
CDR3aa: CASSLGGQGDEQYF

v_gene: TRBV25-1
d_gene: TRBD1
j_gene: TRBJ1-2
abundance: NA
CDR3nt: TGTGCCAGCAGTGAACCCAACGGACAGGTATTGGAGGGAGGCTACACCTTC
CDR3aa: CASSEPNGQVLEGGYTF

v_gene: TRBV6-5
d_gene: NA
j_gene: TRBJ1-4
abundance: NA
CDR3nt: TGTGCCAGCAGTCACTCCGGGCCATCTAATGAAAAACTGTTTTTT
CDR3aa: CASSHSGPSNEKLFF

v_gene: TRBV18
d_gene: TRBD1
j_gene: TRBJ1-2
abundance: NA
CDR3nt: TGTGCCAGCTCACCTGGACAGGGTTCACAGGGCTACACCTTC
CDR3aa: CASSPGQGSQGYTF

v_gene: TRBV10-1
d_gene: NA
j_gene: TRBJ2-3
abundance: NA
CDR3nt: TGCGCCAGCAGTGCCTCTTTACAGGATGCGCAGTATTTT
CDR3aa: CASSASLQDAQYF

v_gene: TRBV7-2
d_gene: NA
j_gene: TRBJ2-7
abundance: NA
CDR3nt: TGTGCCAGCAGCCTTGACTCTTCCTACGAGCAGTACTTC
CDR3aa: CASSLDSSYEQYF

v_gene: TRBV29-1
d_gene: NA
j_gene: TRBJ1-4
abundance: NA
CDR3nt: TGCAGCGTTGGGCTAGGGTTAGGACTGTTTTTT
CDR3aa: CSVGLGLGLFF

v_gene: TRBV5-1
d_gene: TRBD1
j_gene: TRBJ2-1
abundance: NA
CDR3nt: TGCGCCAGCAGCGCAGACAGGGCTTACTCCTACAATGAGCAGTTCTTC
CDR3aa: CASSADRAYSYNEQFF

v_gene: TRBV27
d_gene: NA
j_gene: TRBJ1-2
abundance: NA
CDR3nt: TGTGCCAGCAGCTCCCTCCGGGGAGACTATGGCTACACCTTC
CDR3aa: CASSSLRGDYGYTF

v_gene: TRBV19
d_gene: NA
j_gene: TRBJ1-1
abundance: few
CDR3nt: TGTGCCAGTAGGTTGGAAAATCGGGGGCTAAACACTGAAGCTTTCTTT
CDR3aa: CASRLENRGLNTEAFF

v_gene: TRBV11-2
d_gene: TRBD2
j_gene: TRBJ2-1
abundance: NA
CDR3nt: TGTGCCAGCAGCTTTGGCGGGAGCGCAGGGTATGAGCAGTTCTTC
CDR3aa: CASSFGGSAGYEQFF

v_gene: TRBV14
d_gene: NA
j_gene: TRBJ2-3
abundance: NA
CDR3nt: TGTGCCAGCAGCCAAGAGTTGCCAGGAGGACGCACAGATACGCAGTATTTT
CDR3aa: CASSQELPGGRTDTQYF

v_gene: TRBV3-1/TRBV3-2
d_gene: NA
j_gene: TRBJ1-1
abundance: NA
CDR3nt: TGTGCCAGCAGCCAAGAAGGAGCTCAAGCTTTCTTT
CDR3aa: CASSQEGAQAFF

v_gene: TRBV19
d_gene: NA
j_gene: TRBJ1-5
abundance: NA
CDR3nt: TGTGCCAGTAGTATAGAATTGGGGCAGGGGAGTCGCAATCAGCCCCAGCATTTT
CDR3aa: CASSIELGQGSRNQPQHF

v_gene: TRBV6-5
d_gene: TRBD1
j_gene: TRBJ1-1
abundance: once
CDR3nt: TGTGCCAGCAGTTACGGGGGACAGGACTTGAACACTGAAGCTTTCTTT
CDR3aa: CASSYGGQDLNTEAFF

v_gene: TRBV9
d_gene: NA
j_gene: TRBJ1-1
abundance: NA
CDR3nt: TGTGCCAGCAGCCCCCTCGGGACACCGAACACTGAAGCTTTCTTT
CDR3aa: CASSPLGTPNTEAFF

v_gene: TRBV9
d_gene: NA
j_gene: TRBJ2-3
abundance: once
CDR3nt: TGTGCCAGCAGTGCAGACACAGATACGCAGTATTTT
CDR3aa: CASSADTDTQYF

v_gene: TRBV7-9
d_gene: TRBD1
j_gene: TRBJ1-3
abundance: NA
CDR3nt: TGTGCCAGCAGCCCTGGGACAGGCTCTGGAAACACCATATATTTT
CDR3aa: CASSPGTGSGNTIYF

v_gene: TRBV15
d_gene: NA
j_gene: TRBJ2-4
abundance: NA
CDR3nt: TGTGCCACCAGCAGACTAAGCCCGGGACGGACAAACATTCAGTACTTC
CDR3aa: CATSRLSPGRTNIQYF

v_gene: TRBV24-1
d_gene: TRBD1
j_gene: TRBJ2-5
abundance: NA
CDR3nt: TGTGCCACCAGTGACTCAGGACAGGGGGAGACCCAGTACTTC
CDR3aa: CATSDSGQGETQYF

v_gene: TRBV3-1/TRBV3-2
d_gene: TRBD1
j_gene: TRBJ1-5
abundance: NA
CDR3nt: TGTGCCAGCAGCCAGGGGACAGGCTATAGCAATCAGCCCCAGCATTTT
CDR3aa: CASSQGTGYSNQPQHF

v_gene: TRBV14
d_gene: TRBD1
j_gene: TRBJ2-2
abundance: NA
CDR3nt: TGTGCCAGCAGCCACGAAAGGGGCAGGGGGACCGGGGAGCTGTTTTTT
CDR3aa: CASSHERGRGTGELFF